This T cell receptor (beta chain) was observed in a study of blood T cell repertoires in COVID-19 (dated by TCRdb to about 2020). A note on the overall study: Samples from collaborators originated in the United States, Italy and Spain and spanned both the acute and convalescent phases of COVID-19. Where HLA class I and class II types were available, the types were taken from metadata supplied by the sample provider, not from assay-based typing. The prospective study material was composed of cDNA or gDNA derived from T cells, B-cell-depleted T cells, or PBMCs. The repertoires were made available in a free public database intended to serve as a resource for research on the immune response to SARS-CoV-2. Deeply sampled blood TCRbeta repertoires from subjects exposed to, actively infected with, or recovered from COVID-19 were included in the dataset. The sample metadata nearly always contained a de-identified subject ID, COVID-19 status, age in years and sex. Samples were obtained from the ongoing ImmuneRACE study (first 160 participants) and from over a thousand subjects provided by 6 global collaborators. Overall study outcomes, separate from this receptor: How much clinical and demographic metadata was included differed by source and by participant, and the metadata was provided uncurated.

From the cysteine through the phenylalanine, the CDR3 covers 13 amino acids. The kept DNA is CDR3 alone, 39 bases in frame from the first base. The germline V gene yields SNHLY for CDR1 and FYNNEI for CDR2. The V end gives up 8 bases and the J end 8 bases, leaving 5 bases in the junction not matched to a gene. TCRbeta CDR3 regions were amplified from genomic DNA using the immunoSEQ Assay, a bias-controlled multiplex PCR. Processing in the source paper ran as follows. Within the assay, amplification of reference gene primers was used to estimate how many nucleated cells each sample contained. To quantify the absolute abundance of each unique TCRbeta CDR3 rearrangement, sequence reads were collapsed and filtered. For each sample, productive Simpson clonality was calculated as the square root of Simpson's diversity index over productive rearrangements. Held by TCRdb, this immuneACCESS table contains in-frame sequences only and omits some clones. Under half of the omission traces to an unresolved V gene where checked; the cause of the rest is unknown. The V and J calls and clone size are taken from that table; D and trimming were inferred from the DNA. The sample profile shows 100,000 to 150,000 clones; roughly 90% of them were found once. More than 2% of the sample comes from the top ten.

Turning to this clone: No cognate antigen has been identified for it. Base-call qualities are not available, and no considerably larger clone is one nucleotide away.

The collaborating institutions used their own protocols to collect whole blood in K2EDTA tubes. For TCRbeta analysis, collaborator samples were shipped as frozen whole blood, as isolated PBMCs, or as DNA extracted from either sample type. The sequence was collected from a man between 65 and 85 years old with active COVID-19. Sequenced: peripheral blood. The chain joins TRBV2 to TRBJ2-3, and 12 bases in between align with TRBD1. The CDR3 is CASGGQGAGTQYF. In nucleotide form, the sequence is TGTGCCAGCGGGGGACAGGGGGCAGGTACGCAGTATTTT.